This T cell receptor (beta chain) was obtained from a study of blood T cell repertoires in COVID-19. Study summary: The samples span acute and convalescent COVID-19 from the United States, Italy and Spain. The cDNA or gDNA used as material had been derived from T cells, B-cell-depleted T cells, or PBMCs.

In the original processing: Researchers report that nucleated cell counts were estimated from reference gene primer amplification. Using immunoSEQ multiplex PCR, the repertoire was profiled, and TCRdb retains in-frame clones only, with some absent. V and J calls and clone size follow that table, whereas D and trimming were derived from the DNA. The data contain under 150,000 clones, about 83% of them singletons. V shed 6 bases and J shed 0 bases, with 15 bases lying between them. Germline V gene data show CDR1 as MNHEY and CDR2 as SVGAGI. This CDR3 has 15 amino acids. The J gene is TRBJ2-7, the V gene TRBV6-5; TRBD1 might be the D (6 bases). This clonotype originated in a human donor in a cohort sampled during active COVID-19. Input material: peripheral blood. The CDR3 sequence is CASSRGGRPSYEQYF. The DNA of the CDR3 is TGTGCCAGCAGCAGAGGGGGACGCCCCTCCTACGAGCAGTACTTC.